This TCR beta chain was sequenced for a study of regulatory T cells in long-lasting Graves disease (dated by TCRdb to the early 2020s). About the study as a whole: Antithyroid drugs had been taken for less than 3 months by newly diagnosed Graves' disease patients. Persistent Graves' disease patients were compared with newly diagnosed Graves' disease patients by peripheral blood TCR sequencing and RNA sequencing. The study was conducted in China and was registered as a clinical trial. TCR sequencing covered some 13 persistent and around 20 newly diagnosed Graves' disease patients, some 33 samples in total. What the research found in general, with its limitations: Sequencing and analysis were restricted to the TCR beta chain. Persistent Graves' disease patients showed lower TCR Shannon entropy and fewer highly expanded clones than newly diagnosed patients, suggesting clonal expansion. The authors acknowledged the small sample size as a limitation that may reduce accuracy. TRBV28, TRBJ1-2 and TRBJ2-5 were preferentially used in persistent disease, while TRBV20-1 and TRBJ2-1 were favored in newly diagnosed disease. Only peripheral blood was studied, because thyroid tissue, the primary lesion, was inaccessible. Persistent patients shared more public clonotypes among themselves (around 2,800) than newly diagnosed patients did (over 900).

This clonotype was detected ten times or more. Its recognized antigen is unknown. Within one base of it there is no much larger clone, and no base qualities were kept. Interpreted using the paper, the time point label stands for: newly diagnosed GD, antithyroid drugs for less than 3 months. For both TCR sequencing and RNA sequencing, RNA was extracted from PBMCs using TRIzol. The diagnosis of Graves' disease was made according to American Thyroid Association guidelines. Patients for the study were recruited at an endocrinology department in Xi'an, China. Each patient gave around 9.2 milliliters of peripheral blood, collected in an EDTA anticoagulant tube. PBMCs were isolated by Ficoll Paque Plus density gradient separation without further T cell sorting. An Agilent 2100 Bioanalyzer and agarose gel were used to check RNA quality, and a NanoDrop 2000 was used to measure RNA concentration. A distance of 13 bases separates the germline ends of V and J, which lose 6 bases and 11 bases respectively. Per the germline V gene, SNHLY is the CDR1 and FYNNEI is the CDR2. The CDR3, from cysteine to phenylalanine, totals 11 residues. The entry retains the CDR3 DNA only, 33 bases that are in frame from base 1.

The library relied on multiplex PCR. Instrument on record: Illumina HiSeq 4000. iRepertoire HTBI primers and Arm-PCR amplification of CDR3 regions were used to construct TCR beta libraries. Before sequencing, the PCR products went through gel purification. The published analysis was carried out like this. A total of some 65 TRBV and some 15 TRBJ segments were identified across samples and were used for gene usage analysis of CDR3 amino acid clonotypes. COPE and FqMerger were used to merge the filtered high-quality paired reads into contigs. BLAST was used to align contigs to the IMGT TRBV, TRBD and TRBJ reference genes, and CDR3 was defined following IMGT. Any clonotype with a frequency above 0.1% was counted as a highly expanded clone. Shannon entropy served as the measure of repertoire diversity, while the Gini coefficient captured V-J evenness. Public clonotypes were defined as clonotypes shared by more than one individual. TCRdb reprocessed the public reads (quality trimming at Q25 with fastp, clone calling with MiXCR) and kept in-frame beta chains. Every CDR3 protein is listed once, alongside the most common genes and DNA of its rows. TCRdb's processing, not the authors', yielded these V and J calls. The sample yields some 370,000 distinct CDR3 sequences; approximately 10% were counted once. The ten largest clones add up to 15% to 20% of the sample.

The same data also went into a second study, on T cells in Graves' hyperthyroidism and ophthalmopathy. The second study, in turn, reports: Stable Graves' hyperthyroidism was defined as no progression to ophthalmopathy during 18 months of follow-up. Hyperthyroidism patients were aged 18 to 65 years and newly diagnosed, with disease duration of less than 2 months. The study excluded patients with uncontrolled infections, other autoimmune diseases, pregnancy or lactation. Diagnoses relied on clinical symptoms, serum thyroxine and TRAb, thyroid ultrasound and orbital computed tomography. A first-round RT-PCR of the TCR CDR3 used the HTBI primer set with the Qiagen OneStep RT-PCR kit. Most expanded thyroid clonotypes (frequency above 0.001) were also found in blood, which suggests that blood repertoires may mirror thyroid immune responses. In cross-validation, a model built on a 13 V-J signature told ophthalmopathy apart from stable hyperthyroidism with 87.88% sensitivity and around 81% specificity, and in testing the same model reached 80%/75%. In validation, the model predicted progression to ophthalmopathy a median of roughly 6.5 months before onset, with about 64% sensitivity and 72.22% specificity. A discovery cohort of roughly 100 patients, roughly 43 with Graves' ophthalmopathy and 55 to 60 with stable Graves' hyperthyroidism, was used to find distinguishing TCR V-J signatures. Whether ophthalmopathy could be predicted prospectively was tested in an independent validation cohort made up of some 20 hyperthyroidism patients plus 17 patients who later progressed to ophthalmopathy. The approximately 90 discovery patients were divided at random into training and test sets in a 7:3 ratio. The study also compared thyroid tissue and blood T-cell repertoires from several Graves' hyperthyroidism patients. After blood sampling, hyperthyroidism patients were treated with methimazole at a starting dose of 30 mg daily, and ophthalmopathy patients were treated with high-dose intravenous methylprednisolone. Libraries were constructed in a second round of multiplex PCR, after which size selection and purification were performed. Paired-end sequencing of the libraries was performed with 100 bp reads on an Illumina HiSeq2000. Raw data were processed with SOAPnuke, discarding reads with adapters, uncalled bases, mean Phred below 15, or no exact constant-primer or identifier match. COPE v1.2.5 was used to merge high-quality paired reads, and clonotypes were defined as unique nucleotide sequences. MiTCR v1.1 was used to align clonotypes to the IMGT TRBV, TRBD and TRBJ reference segments. The analysis was restricted to V-J combinations with a frequency above 0.0001, which together covered 99.2% of the repertoires. A TCS score was defined as the ratio between F50 (clonal expansion) and ExV (chaos), using BLOSUM62-based TCRdist between CDR3 peptides within each V-J. Welch's t-statistics and random forest reduced around 520 V-J features to about 13, which were used in a naive Bayes classifier (R e1071). No statistical method was used to set the sample size in advance, and investigators knew the group allocation. The paper describes TCR Vbeta CDR3 sequencing of 135 peripheral blood samples, made up of around 41 ophthalmopathy patients, around 73 hyperthyroidism patients and roughly 17 progressor patients.

The sequence came from a woman aged 18-30 years with Graves disease. Donor details come from another sample of the same person, matched by shared clones. The specimen comprised peripheral blood mononuclear cells (PBMCs), sampled at new diagnosis, from a patient treated with antithyroid drugs. The chain is encoded by TRBV2 joined to TRBJ1-2, with the D gene uncertain. The bases are TGTGCCAGCAGCTCCCCTATTGGGTACACCTTC. Its protein reads: CASSSPIGYTF.